The rows below give T cell receptor beta chains drawn from one sample of a study of beta chain features in type 1 diabetes. Using immunoSEQ multiplex PCR, the repertoire was profiled, and TCRdb retains in-frame clones only, with some absent. The table includes some 700,000 clones, around an eighth detected once. Specimen: naive CD4+ T cells from blood. Receptor source: a man aged 18 to 30 with type 1 diabetes. Each CDR3 is given with its conserved first and last residue. The D gene is left open where the match is weak. Expanded clones get a size class; other rows say once, few or many, or leave the size out.

j_call clone_size d_call v_call cdr3_aa cdr3_nt
TRBJ1-5 - - TRBV2 CASSDSYSNQPQHF TGTGCCAGCAGTGACAGTTATAGCAATCAGCCCCAGCATTTT
TRBJ1-1 - - TRBV9 CASSDNTEAFF TGTGCCAGCAGTGACAACACTGAAGCTTTCTTT
TRBJ2-2 - - TRBV7-2 CASSLAPGQLTGELFF TGTGCCAGCAGCTTGGCCCCGGGACAACTCACCGGGGAGCTGTTTTTT
TRBJ2-3 - TRBD2 TRBV19 CATRTSGTDTQYF TGTGCCACACGGACTAGCGGGACAGATACGCAGTATTTT
TRBJ1-2 - - TRBV25-1 CASSAALGPSYGYTF TGTGCCAGCAGTGCCGCGTTAGGACCCTCCTATGGCTACACCTTC
TRBJ1-2 - - TRBV25-1 CATQVHSDRGYTF TGTGCCACCCAGGTACACAGTGATCGAGGCTACACCTTC
TRBJ2-3 few TRBD2 TRBV2 CASSAWRGGTDTQYF TGTGCCAGCAGTGCATGGCGGGGAGGGACAGATACGCAGTATTTT
TRBJ1-2 - - TRBV6-5 CASQTANYGYTF TGTGCCAGCCAGACCGCTAACTATGGCTACACCTTC
TRBJ2-5 - - TRBV20-1 CSASGGETQYF TGCAGTGCTAGCGGCGGAGAGACCCAGTACTTC
TRBJ2-7 few TRBD2 TRBV4-2 CASSQDLTSGGVHEQYF TGTGCCAGCAGCCAAGATCTGACTAGCGGGGGGGTCCACGAGCAGTACTTC
TRBJ2-6 - - TRBV5-6 CASSLPQGSGANVLTF TGTGCCAGCAGCTTGCCCCAGGGATCCGGGGCCAACGTCCTGACTTTC
TRBJ1-6 few - TRBV19 CSAEGISPLHF TGTAGCGCCGAGGGAATTTCACCCCTCCACTTT
TRBJ2-7 - - TRBV6-1 CASSEVGGKHYEQYF TGTGCCAGCAGTGAAGTGGGGGGAAAACACTACGAGCAGTACTTC
TRBJ2-1 many - TRBV7-9 CASSIQLGGNEQFF TGTGCCAGCAGCATCCAGCTAGGGGGTAATGAGCAGTTCTTC
TRBJ1-2 - TRBD1 TRBV29-1 CSVNRDSANYGYTF TGCAGCGTAAACCGGGACAGCGCTAACTATGGCTACACCTTC
TRBJ1-3 - - TRBV29-1 CSVARLQGGSGNTIYF TGCAGCGTTGCCCGTCTGCAGGGAGGGTCTGGAAACACCATATATTTT
TRBJ2-2 - - TRBV6-6 CASRLGQNTGELFF TGTGCCAGCAGACTAGGACAGAACACCGGGGAGCTGTTTTTT
TRBJ1-4 few - TRBV7-9 CASSTLGGQWVQGEKLFF TGTGCCAGCAGCACACTCGGTGGGCAGTGGGTTCAAGGAGAAAAACTGTTTTTT
TRBJ2-5 few TRBD2 TRBV5-1 CASSFGTRETQYF TGCGCCAGCAGCTTCGGGACTAGGGAGACCCAGTACTTC
TRBJ2-3 - - TRBV2 CASRTRDFTDTQYF TGTGCCAGCAGGACAAGGGACTTCACAGATACGCAGTATTTT
TRBJ2-3 few - TRBV7-2 CASSRDMSLADTQYF TGTGCCAGCAGCCGGGACATGAGTTTAGCAGATACGCAGTATTTT
TRBJ2-1 - - TRBV14 CASSQEYTGYNEQFF TGTGCCAGCAGCCAAGAGTATACAGGCTACAATGAGCAGTTCTTC
TRBJ1-3 few - TRBV14 CASSQVRTLSGNTIYF TGTGCCAGCAGCCAAGTTCGAACACTCTCTGGAAACACCATATATTTT